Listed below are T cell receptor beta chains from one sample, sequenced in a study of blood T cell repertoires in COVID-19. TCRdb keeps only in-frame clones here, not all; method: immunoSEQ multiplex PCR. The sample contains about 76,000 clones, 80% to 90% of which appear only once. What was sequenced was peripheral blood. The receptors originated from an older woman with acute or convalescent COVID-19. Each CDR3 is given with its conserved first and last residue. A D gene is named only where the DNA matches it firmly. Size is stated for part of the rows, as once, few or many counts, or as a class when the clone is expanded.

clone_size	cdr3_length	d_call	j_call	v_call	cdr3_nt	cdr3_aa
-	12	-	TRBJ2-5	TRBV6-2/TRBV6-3	TGTGCCAGCAGTTACTCCCGCGGGACCCAGTACTTC	CASSYSRGTQYF
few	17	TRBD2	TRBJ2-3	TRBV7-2	TGTGCCAGCAGCTTAGTAGGTAGCGGGGGCTCCACAGATACGCAGTATTTT	CASSLVGSGGSTDTQYF
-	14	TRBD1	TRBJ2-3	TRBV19	TGTGCCAGTAAACCGGGACAGAACACAGATACGCAGTATTTT	CASKPGQNTDTQYF
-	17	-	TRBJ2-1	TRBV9	TGTGCCAGCAGCGTAGCGTCAGGTTTTATACAGGACAATGAGCAGTTCTTC	CASSVASGFIQDNEQFF
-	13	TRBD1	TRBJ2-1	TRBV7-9	TGTGCCAGCAGCTCACAACAGGGGCGTGAGCAGTTCTTC	CASSSQQGREQFF
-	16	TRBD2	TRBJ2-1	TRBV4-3	TGCGCCAGCAGCCGGGGACTAGCGGGGAGATACAATGAGCAGTTCTTC	CASSRGLAGRYNEQFF
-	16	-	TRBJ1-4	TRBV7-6	TGTGCCAGCAGCCTTAACTCACAGGGCTCTAATGAAAAACTGTTTTTT	CASSLNSQGSNEKLFF
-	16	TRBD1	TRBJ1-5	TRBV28	TGTGCCAGCAGTCTTGCCGGGACAGCCCAAAATCAGCCCCAGCATTTT	CASSLAGTAQNQPQHF
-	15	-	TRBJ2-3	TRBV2	TGTGCCAGCAGTGAAGCTAGAGAGTATTCAGATACGCAGTATTTT	CASSEAREYSDTQYF
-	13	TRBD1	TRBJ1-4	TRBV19	TGTGCCAGTATGGACAGGGGCAGTGAAAAACTGTTTTTT	CASMDRGSEKLFF
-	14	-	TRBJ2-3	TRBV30	TGTGCTATCTCGGCTGGAGCCCCCACAGATACGCAGTATTTT	CAISAGAPTDTQYF
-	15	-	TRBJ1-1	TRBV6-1	TGTGCCAGCAGTGACAGGGGTGGCATGAACACTGAAGCTTTCTTT	CASSDRGGMNTEAFF
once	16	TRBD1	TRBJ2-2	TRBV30	TGTGCCTGGAGTGGTCGGGACAGGGGGCTCACCGGGGAGCTGTTTTTT	CAWSGRDRGLTGELFF
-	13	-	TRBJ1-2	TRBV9	TGTGCCAGCAGCCTGCTCGGGGGGTATGGCTACACCTTC	CASSLLGGYGYTF
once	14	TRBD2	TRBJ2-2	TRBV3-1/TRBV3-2	TGTGCCAGCAGCCCCGGGGGGAGGACCGGGGAGCTGTTTTTT	CASSPGGRTGELFF
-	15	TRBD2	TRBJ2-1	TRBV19	TGTGCCAGTAGCACCGCCGGACTAGCGGGAGGGGTTGGGTTCTTC	CASSTAGLAGGVGFF
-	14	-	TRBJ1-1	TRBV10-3	TGTGCCATCAGTGAAAGAGAAGTGAACACTGAAGCTTTCTTT	CAISEREVNTEAFF
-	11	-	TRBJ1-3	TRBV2	TGTGCCAGCAGTGAGAGGGCCACCATATATTTT	CASSERATIYF
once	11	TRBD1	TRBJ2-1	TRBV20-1	TGCAGTGCCCGCGGGACAGGGGAGCAGTTCTTC	CSARGTGEQFF
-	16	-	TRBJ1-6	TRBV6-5	TGTGCCAGCAGTTACTCGATCGGGACAAGGGTTAGGTCCCTCCACTTT	CASSYSIGTRVRSLHF
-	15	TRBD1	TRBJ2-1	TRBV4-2	TGTGCCAGCAAACGATCCGGGACAGAAAGGAATGAGCAGTTCTTC	CASKRSGTERNEQFF
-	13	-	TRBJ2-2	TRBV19	TGTGCCAGTACCCCCGGACAGTCCGAGGAGCTGTTTTTT	CASTPGQSEELFF
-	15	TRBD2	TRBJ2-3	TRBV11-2	TGTGCCAGCAGCTTAGTAGCGGGTGTTACAGATACGCAGTATTTT	CASSLVAGVTDTQYF
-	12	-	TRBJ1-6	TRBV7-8	TGTGCCAGCAGCCGCGATAATTCACCCCTCCACTTT	CASSRDNSPLHF
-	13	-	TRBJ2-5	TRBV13	TGTGCCAGCAGGCTCCGAGGTATCGAGACCCAGTACTTC	CASRLRGIETQYF
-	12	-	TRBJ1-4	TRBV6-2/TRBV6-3	TGTGCCAGCAGTTACTCGGGGAAGGGGATCGTTTTT	CASSYSGKGIVF
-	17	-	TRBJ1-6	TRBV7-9	TGTGCCAGCAGCTTCGGGACGGGGAGGACGGGAAATTCACCCCTCCACTTT	CASSFGTGRTGNSPLHF
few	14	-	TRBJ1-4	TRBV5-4	TGTGCCAGCAGCTTGGGCCAGCGGGGTGAAAAACTGTTTTTT	CASSLGQRGEKLFF
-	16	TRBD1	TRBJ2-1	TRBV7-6	TGTGCCAGCAGCTTAGTTATGGGACAGGTCTACAATGAGCAGTTCTTC	CASSLVMGQVYNEQFF
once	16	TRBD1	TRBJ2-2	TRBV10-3	TGTGCCATCAGTCCGAGCCAGGGGGCGAGCACCGGGGAGCTGTTTTTT	CAISPSQGASTGELFF
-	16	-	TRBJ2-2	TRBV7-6	TGTGCCAGCAGCCGTCTCGGACTCCTGAACACCGGGGAGCTGTTTTTT	CASSRLGLLNTGELFF
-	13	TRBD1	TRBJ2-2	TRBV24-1	TGTGCCACCAGTGATTGGACAGGCGGGGAGCTGTTTTTT	CATSDWTGGELFF
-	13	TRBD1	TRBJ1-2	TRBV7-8	TGTGCCAGCAGCTTCGGGACAGGCTATGGCTACACCTTC	CASSFGTGYGYTF
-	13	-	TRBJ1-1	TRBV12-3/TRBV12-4	TGTGCCAGCAGTTTGACAATGAACACTGAAGCTTTCTTT	CASSLTMNTEAFF
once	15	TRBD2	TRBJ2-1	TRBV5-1	TGCGCCAGCAGCTTAGCGGGGGAATCCTACAATGAGCAGTTCTTC	CASSLAGESYNEQFF
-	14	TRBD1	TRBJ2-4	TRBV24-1	TGTGCCACCAGTGAACCGGGACAGGGTGACATTCAGTACTTC	CATSEPGQGDIQYF
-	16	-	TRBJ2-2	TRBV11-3	TGTGCCAGCAGCCCCGTGGGACACCCGAACACCGGGGAGCTGTTTTTT	CASSPVGHPNTGELFF
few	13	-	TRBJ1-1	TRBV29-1	TGCAGCGTTGAGGGGGGTATCGGCACTGAAGCTTTCTTT	CSVEGGIGTEAFF
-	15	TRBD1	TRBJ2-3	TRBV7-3	TGTGCCAGCAGCCCCCAGGGACAGGGGACAGATACGCAGTATTTT	CASSPQGQGTDTQYF
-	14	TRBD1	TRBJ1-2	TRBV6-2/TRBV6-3	TGTGCCAGCAGTTCACAGGGGGCGCTGGGAGGCTACACCTTC	CASSSQGALGGYTF
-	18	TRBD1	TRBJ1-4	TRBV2	TGTGCCAGCAGTGACCCGGGACAGTCTTTTGCAACTAATGAAAAACTGTTTTTT	CASSDPGQSFATNEKLFF